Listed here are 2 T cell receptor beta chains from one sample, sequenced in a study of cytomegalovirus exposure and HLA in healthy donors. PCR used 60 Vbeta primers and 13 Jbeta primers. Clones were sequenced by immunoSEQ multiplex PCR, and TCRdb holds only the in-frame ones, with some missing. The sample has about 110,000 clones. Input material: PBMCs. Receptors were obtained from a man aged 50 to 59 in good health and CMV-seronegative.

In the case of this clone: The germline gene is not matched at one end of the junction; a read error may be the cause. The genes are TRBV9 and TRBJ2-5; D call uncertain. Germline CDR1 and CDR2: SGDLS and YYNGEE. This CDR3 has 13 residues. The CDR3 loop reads CASGVSNWETQYF. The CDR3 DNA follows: TGTGCCAGCGGCGTTTCTAACTGGGAGACCCAGTACTTC.

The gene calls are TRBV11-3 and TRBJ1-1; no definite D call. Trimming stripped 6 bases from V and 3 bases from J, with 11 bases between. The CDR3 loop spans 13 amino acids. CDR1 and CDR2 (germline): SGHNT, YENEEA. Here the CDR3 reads CASSLISDTEAFF. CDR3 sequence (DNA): TGTGCCAGCAGTTTAATTTCGGACACTGAAGCTTTCTTT.